These 11 T cell receptor beta chains share one sample of origin, sequenced in a study of cytomegalovirus exposure and HLA in healthy donors. The PCR made use of 60 Vbeta and 13 Jbeta primers. Using immunoSEQ multiplex PCR, the repertoire was profiled, and TCRdb retains in-frame clones only, with some absent. The table has 100,000 to 150,000 clones, approximately 84% seen once; the top ten hold roughly 1.9%. The specimen sequenced was PBMCs. These receptors were collected from a woman between 40 and 55 years old in good health and CMV-seronegative.

V gene TRBV28 combines with J gene TRBJ2-7; TRBD1 aligns across 8 bases. V lost 4 bases to trimming and J lost 2 bases; unmatched junction nucleotides: 10. The germline V gene has CDR1 MDHEN and CDR2 SYDVKM. The CDR3 runs 16 residues. DNA of the CDR3: TGTGCCAGCAGTTCCACCAGACAGGGGCCTACCTACGAGCAGTACTTC. Encoded protein: CASSSTRQGPTYEQYF.

V gene TRBV5-7 combines with J gene TRBJ2-3, with D maybe TRBD1 (6 bases). TRBV5-7 is assigned to the ORF class and has an uncertain function. The CDR3 extends over 15 amino acids. The V gene lost 3 bases and the J gene lost 1 base, with 12 bases spanning the gap. The CDR3 nucleotides read TGTGCCAGCAGCTACAGGGAGTGGCGCACAGATACGCAGTATTTT. Its protein is CASSYREWRTDTQYF.

The chain recombines TRBV6-5 with TRBJ2-1; no reliable D call. V was shortened by 0 bases and J by 4 bases, with 13 bases between the two germline ends. Germline V gene lookup returns CDR1 MNHEY and CDR2 SVGAGI. This CDR3 has 16 residues. DNA of the CDR3: TGTGCCAGCAGTTACTCGAAGCGAGCTATATACAATGAGCAGTTCTTC. Translated, it gives CASSYSKRAIYNEQFF.

CDR3 residues: CAISELAGGATDTQYF. The CDR3, as DNA: TGTGCCATCAGTGAGTTAGCGGGGGGGGCCACAGATACGCAGTATTTT. The chain combines TRBV10-3 with TRBJ2-3, with TRBD2 matching 11 bases. Looked up from germline, CDR1 is ENHRY and CDR2 is SYGVKD. V was clipped by 1 base and J by 2 bases; unmatched bases: 2. The CDR3 spans 16 residues.

This clone appeared a single time. The CDR3, as DNA: TGTGCCAGCAGTCTGGGACAGGGAGGGGAAAAACTGTTTTTT. Translation: CASSLGQGGEKLFF. The chain employs TRBV28 and TRBJ1-4; 9 positions match TRBD1. The junction had 6 bases not matched to a gene; V was cut back by 5 bases and J by 8 bases. The CDR3 sequence is 14 residues long. The germline gives CDR1 MDHEN, CDR2 SYDVKM.

The chain links TRBV5-1 to TRBJ1-1; the match to TRBD1 covers 10 bases. This CDR3 contains 16 residues. Germline-derived CDR1 and CDR2 are SGHRS and YFSETQ. Trimming at V came to 4 bases and at J to 5 bases, leaving 11 bases not matched to a gene. Here the CDR3 DNA reads TGCGCCAGCAGCCCCGGGACAGGGGAGGCTAGGACTGAAGCTTTCTTT. Residues: CASSPGTGEARTEAFF. The whole variable domain, filled in from reference TRBV5-1 and TRBJ1-1, reads KAGVTQTPRYLIKTRGQQVTLSCSPISGHRSVSWYQQTPGQGLQFLFEYFSETQRNKGNFPGRFSGRQFSNSRSEMNVSTLELGDSALYLCASSPGTGEARTEAFFGQGTRLTVV.

The genes are TRBV27 and TRBJ1-1; D is perhaps TRBD1 (5 bases). The CDR3 runs to 15 residues. CDR1 MNHEY and CDR2 SMNVEV come from the germline V gene (reference sequence). V was clipped by 3 bases and J by 0 bases, with 11 bases between them. CDR3 coding DNA: TGTGCCAGCAGTTTCCAGGGAGGGGTGAACACTGAAGCTTTCTTT. Its translation: CASSFQGGVNTEAFF.

Only a few counts were recorded for this clone. V gene TRBV2 combines with J gene TRBJ2-1, with no clear D. The germline V gene encodes CDR1 SNHLY and CDR2 FYNNEI. This CDR3 has 12 amino acids. V lost 3 bases and J 8 bases, leaving 8 bases between the germline ends. DNA for the CDR3: TGTGCCAGCAGTGACTATCTCGATGAGCAGTTCTTC. Residues: CASSDYLDEQFF.

This sequence joins TRBV28 and TRBJ1-5; 11 bases map to TRBD1. This CDR3 is 16 amino acids long. The germline gives CDR1 MDHEN, CDR2 SYDVKM. Unmatched junction bases numbered 7, after V lost 4 bases and J lost 5 bases. CDR3 nucleotide sequence: TGTGCCAGCAGTTCCCCCGGGACAGGGGGAGATCAGCCCCAGCATTTT. Amino acid sequence: CASSSPGTGGDQPQHF.

Concerning this clone itself: The sample carries other DNA sequences with the same CDR3. The genes are TRBV11-2 and TRBJ2-7; 11 bases line up with TRBD2. The CDR3 covers 15 residues. CDR1 and CDR2 (germline): SGHAT, FQNNGV. Trimming at V came to 1 base and at J to 1 base, leaving 0 bases not matched to a gene. The CDR3 sequence is CASSLVAGGSYEQYF. CDR3 nucleotides: TGTGCCAGCAGCTTAGTAGCGGGGGGGTCCTACGAGCAGTACTTC.

The DNA for the CDR3 is TGTGCCAGTGAGATAGGGGACGGAGGGGTGGCTTTCTTT. Translated, it gives CASEIGDGGVAFF. The chain is built from TRBV19 and TRBJ1-1; the D gene is possibly TRBD1 (5 bases). With 8 bases removed from V and 11 bases from J, the gap between germline ends came to 21 bases. The germline CDR1 and CDR2 sequences are LNHDA and SQIVND (reference sequence). The CDR3 contains 13 residues.